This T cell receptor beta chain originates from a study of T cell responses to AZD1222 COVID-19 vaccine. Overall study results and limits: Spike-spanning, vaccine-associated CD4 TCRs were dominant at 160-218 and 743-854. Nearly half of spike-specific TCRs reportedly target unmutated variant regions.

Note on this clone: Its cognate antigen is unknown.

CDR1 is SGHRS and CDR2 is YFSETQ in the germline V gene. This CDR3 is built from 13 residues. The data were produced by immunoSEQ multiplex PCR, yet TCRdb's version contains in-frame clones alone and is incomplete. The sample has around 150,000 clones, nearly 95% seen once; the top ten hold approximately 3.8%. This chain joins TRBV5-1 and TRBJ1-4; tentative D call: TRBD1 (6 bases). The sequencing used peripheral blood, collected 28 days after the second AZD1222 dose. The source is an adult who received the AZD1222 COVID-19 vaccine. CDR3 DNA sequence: TGCGCTACCGGCGGGGGCCCTAATGAAAAACTGTTTTTT. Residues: CATGGGPNEKLFF.